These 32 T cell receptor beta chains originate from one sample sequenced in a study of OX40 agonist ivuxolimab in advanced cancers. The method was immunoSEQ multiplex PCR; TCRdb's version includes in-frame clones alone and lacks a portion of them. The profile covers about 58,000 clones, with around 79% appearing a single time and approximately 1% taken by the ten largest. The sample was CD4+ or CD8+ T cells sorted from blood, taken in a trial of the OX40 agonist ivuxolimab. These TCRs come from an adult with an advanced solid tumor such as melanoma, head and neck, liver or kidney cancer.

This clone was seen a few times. CDR3 DNA sequence: TGTGCCTGGTACAGGGGCTCGGCGACTGAAGCTTTCTTT. It is translated as CAWYRGSATEAFF. The genes are TRBV30 and TRBJ1-1; 7 positions match TRBD1. CDR3 length equals 13 residues. V lost 5 bases, J lost 5 bases, and 8 bases stayed unmatched. Germline CDR1 is GTSNPN and CDR2 is SVGIG (reference sequence).

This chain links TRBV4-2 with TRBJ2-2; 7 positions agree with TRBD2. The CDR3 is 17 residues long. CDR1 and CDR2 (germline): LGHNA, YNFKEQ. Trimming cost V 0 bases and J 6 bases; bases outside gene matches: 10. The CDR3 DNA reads TGTGCCAGCAGCCAAGATGTAGAGGAGCGGGATCCCGGGGAGCTGTTTTTT. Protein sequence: CASSQDVEERDPGELFF.

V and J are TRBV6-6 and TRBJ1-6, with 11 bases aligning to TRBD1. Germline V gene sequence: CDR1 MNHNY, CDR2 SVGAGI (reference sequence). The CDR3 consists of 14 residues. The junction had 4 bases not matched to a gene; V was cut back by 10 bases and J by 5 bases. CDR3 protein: CATWTGGNNSPLHF. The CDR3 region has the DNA TGTGCCACTTGGACAGGGGGCAATAATTCACCCCTCCACTTT.

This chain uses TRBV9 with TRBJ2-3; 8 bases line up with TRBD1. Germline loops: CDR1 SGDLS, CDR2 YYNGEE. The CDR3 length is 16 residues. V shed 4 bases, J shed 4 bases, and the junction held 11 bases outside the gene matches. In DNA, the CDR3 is TGTGCCAGCAGCCAAGAGGCGACAGGGGAGGCAGATACGCAGTATTTT. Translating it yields CASSQEATGEADTQYF.

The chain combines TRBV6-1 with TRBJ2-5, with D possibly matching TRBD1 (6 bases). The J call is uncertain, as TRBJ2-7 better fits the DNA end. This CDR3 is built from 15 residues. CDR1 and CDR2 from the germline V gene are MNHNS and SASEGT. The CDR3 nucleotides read TGTGCCAGCAGTGAAGCTCTACAGGGAAGCTACGAGCAGTACTTC. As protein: CASSEALQGSYEQYF.

CDR3 sequence (DNA): TGCGCCAGCAGCTTGGTCGGGGCAGGAGGAAACACCATATATTTT. Its translation is CASSLVGAGGNTIYF. The rearrangement uses TRBV5-1 and TRBJ1-3; possibly TRBD1 for D (5 bases). Germline loops: CDR1 SGHRS, CDR2 YFSETQ. CDR3 length: 15 residues. Trimming stripped 0 bases from V and 4 bases from J, with 11 bases between.

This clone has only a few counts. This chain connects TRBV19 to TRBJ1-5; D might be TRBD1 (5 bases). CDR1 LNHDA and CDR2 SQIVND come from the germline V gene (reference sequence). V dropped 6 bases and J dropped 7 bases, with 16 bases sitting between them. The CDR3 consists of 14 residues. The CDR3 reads CASREAGSDQPQHF. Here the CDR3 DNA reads TGTGCCAGTAGAGAAGCAGGGTCAGACCAGCCCCAGCATTTT.

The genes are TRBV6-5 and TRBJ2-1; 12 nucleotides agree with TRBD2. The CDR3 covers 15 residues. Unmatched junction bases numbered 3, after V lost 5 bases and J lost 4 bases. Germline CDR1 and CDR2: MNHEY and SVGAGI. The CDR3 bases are TGTGCCAGCAGTACGACTAGCGGGGGATACAATGAGCAGTTCTTC. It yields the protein CASSTTSGGYNEQFF.

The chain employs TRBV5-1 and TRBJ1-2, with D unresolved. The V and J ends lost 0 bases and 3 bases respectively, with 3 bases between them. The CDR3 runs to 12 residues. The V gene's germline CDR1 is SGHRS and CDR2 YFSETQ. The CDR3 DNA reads TGCGCCAGCAGCTTGGAGGACTATGGCTACACCTTC. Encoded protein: CASSLEDYGYTF.

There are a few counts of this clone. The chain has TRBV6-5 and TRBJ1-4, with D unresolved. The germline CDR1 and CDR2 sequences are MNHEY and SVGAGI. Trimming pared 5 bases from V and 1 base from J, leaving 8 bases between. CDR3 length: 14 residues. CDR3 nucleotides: TGTGCCAGCAGTCCTACTAGAACTAATGAAAAACTGTTTTTT. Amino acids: CASSPTRTNEKLFF.

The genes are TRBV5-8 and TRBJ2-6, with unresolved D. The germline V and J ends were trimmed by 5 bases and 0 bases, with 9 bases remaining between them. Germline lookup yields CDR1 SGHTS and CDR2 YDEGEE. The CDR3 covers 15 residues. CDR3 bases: TGTGCCAGCAGTCAACCCTCCTCTGGGGCCAACGTCCTGACTTTC. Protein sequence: CASSQPSSGANVLTF. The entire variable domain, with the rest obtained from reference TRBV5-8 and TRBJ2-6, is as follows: EAGVTQSPTHLIKTRGQQATLRCSPISGHTSVYWYQQALGLGLQFLLWYDEGEERNRGNFPPRFSGRQFPNYSSELNVNALELEDSALYLCASSQPSSGANVLTFGAGSRLTVL.

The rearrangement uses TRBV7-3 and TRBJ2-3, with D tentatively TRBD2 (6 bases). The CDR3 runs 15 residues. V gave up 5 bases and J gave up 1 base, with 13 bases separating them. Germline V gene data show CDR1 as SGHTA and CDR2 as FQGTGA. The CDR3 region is CASSPGASGTDTQYF. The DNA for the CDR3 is TGTGCCAGCAGCCCCGGGGCTAGCGGCACAGATACGCAGTATTTT.

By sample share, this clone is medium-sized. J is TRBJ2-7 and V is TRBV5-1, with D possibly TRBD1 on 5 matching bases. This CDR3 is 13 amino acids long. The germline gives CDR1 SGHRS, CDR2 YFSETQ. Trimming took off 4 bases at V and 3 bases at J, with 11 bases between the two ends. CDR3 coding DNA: TGCGCCAGCAGCCCGAACACAGGCTACGAGCAGTACTTC. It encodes CASSPNTGYEQYF. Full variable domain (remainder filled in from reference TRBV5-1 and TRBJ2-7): KAGVTQTPRYLIKTRGQQVTLSCSPISGHRSVSWYQQTPGQGLQFLFEYFSETQRNKGNFPGRFSGRQFSNSRSEMNVSTLELGDSALYLCASSPNTGYEQYFGPGTRLTVT.

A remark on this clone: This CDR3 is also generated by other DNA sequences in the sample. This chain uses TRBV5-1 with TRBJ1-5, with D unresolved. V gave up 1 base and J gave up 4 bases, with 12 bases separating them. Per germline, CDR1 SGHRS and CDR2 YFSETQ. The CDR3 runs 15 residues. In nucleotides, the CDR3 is TGCGCCAGCAGCTTGTGGGGAGCACAGAATCAGCCCCAGCATTTT. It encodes CASSLWGAQNQPQHF.

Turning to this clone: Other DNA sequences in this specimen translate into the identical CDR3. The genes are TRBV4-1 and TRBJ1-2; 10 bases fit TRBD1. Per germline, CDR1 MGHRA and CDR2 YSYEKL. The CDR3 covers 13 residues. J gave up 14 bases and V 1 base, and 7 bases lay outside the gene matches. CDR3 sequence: CASSQVGDRGCTF. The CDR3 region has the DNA TGCGCCAGCAGCCAAGTTGGGGACAGGGGATGTACCTTC.

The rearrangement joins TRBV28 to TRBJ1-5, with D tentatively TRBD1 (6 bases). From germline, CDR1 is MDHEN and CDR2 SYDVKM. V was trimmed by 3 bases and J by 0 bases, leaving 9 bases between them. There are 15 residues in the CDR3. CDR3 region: CASSFNRDSNQPQHF. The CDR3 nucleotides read TGTGCCAGCAGTTTCAACAGGGATAGCAATCAGCCCCAGCATTTT.

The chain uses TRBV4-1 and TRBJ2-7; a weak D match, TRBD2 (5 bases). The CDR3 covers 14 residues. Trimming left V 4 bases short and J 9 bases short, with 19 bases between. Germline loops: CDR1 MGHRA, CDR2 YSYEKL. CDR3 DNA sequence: TGCGCCAGCAGCCCGATAGCGAGACAAGTCGGGCAGTACTTC. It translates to CASSPIARQVGQYF.

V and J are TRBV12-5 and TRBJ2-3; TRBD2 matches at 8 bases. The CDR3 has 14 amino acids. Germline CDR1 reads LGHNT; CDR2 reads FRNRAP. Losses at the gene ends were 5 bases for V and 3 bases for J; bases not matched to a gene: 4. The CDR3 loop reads CASGGGGRTDTQYF. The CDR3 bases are TGTGCTAGTGGTGGCGGGGGGCGTACAGATACGCAGTATTTT. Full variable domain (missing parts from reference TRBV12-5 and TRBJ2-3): DARVTQTPRHKVTEMGQEVTMRCQPILGHNTVFWYRQTMMQGLELLAYFRNRAPLDDSGMPKDRFSAEMPDATLATLKIQPSEPRDSAVYFCASGGGGRTDTQYFGPGTRLTVL.

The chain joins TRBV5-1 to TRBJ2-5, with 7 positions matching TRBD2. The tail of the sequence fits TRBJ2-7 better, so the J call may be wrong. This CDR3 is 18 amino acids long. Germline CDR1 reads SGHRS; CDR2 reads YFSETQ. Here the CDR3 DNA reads TGCGCCAGCAGCCCCGGGCGGGAGCCCCCCCCTGGCTCCTACGAGCAGTACTTC. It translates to CASSPGREPPPGSYEQYF.

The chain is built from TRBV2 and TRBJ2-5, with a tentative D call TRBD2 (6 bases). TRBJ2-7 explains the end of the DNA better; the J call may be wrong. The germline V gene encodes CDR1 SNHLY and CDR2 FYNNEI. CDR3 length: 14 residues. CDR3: CASSELMGGYEQYF. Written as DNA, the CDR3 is TGTGCCAGCAGTGAATTGATGGGGGGTTACGAGCAGTACTTC.

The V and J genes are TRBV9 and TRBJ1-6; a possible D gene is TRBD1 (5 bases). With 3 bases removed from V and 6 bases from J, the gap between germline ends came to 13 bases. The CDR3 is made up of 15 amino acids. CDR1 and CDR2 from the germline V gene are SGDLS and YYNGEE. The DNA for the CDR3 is TGTGCCAGCAGCGCGGGGGACGGCACTAATTCACCCCTCCACTTT. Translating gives CASSAGDGTNSPLHF.

The CDR3 here is CASSARQGVNYGYTF. CDR3 bases: TGTGCCAGCAGCGCGCGACAGGGGGTTAACTATGGCTACACCTTC. The chain couples TRBV9 to TRBJ1-2, with 9 bases lining up with TRBD1. The V gene's germline CDR1 is SGDLS and CDR2 YYNGEE. The CDR3 has 15 amino acids. V lost 3 bases and J lost 1; bases outside the gene matches: 4.

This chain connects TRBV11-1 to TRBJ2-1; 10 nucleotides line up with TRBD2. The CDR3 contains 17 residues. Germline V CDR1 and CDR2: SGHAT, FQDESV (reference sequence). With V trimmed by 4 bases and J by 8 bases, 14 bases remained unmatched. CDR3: CASSSGTSVNHRDEQFF. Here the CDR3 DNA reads TGTGCCAGCAGCTCCGGGACTAGCGTTAATCATCGTGATGAGCAGTTCTTC.

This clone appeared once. CDR3 residues: CASSNRGSPEAFF. For the CDR3, the DNA is TGTGCCAGCAGTAACAGGGGCAGCCCTGAAGCTTTCTTT. The chain employs TRBV5-4 and TRBJ1-1; 7 positions match TRBD1. V lost 5 bases and J lost 6; bases outside the gene matches: 7. The germline V gene has CDR1 SGHNT and CDR2 YYREEE (reference sequence). The CDR3 sequence is 13 residues long.

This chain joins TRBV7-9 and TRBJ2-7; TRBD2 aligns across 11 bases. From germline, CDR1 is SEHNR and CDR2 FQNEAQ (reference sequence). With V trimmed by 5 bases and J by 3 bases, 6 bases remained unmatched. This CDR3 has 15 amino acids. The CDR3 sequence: CASSKTSGSNYEQYF. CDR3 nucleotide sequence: TGTGCCAGCAGCAAAACTAGCGGGAGTAACTACGAGCAGTACTTC.

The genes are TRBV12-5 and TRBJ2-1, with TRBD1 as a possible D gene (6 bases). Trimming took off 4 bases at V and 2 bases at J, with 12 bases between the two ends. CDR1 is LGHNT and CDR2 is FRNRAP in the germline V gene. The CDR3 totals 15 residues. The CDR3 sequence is CASGYSRGTYNEQFF. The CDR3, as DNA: TGTGCTAGTGGTTATAGCAGGGGTACCTACAATGAGCAGTTCTTC.

The CDR3 loop reads CAWTLGVNQPQHF. CDR3 DNA: TGTGCCTGGACCCTGGGGGTAAATCAGCCCCAGCATTTT. V is TRBV30 and J is TRBJ1-5, with D maybe TRBD1 (5 bases). This CDR3 contains 13 residues. Germline V gene data show CDR1 as GTSNPN and CDR2 as SVGIG (reference sequence). V was cut by 4 bases and J by 4 bases, with 11 bases left in between.

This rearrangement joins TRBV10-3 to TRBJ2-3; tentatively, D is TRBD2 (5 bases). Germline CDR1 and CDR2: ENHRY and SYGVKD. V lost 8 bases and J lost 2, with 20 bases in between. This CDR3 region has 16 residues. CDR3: CAIQISAGSHTDTQYF. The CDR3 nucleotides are TGTGCCATCCAGATTAGCGCAGGAAGTCACACAGATACGCAGTATTTT.

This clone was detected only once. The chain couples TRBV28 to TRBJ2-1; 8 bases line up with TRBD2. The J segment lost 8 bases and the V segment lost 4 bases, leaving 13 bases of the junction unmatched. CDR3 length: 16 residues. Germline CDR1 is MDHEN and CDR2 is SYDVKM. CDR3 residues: CASSSPASSGMYEQFF. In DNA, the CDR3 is TGTGCCAGCAGTTCACCCGCGAGTAGCGGGATGTATGAGCAGTTCTTC.

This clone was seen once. The CDR3 here is CASRGEGTKNTEAFF. For the CDR3, the DNA is TGTGCCAGTAGAGGAGAAGGGACAAAGAACACTGAAGCTTTCTTT. The chain links TRBV19 to TRBJ1-1; D is perhaps TRBD1 (6 bases). This CDR3 spans 15 amino acids. CDR1 is LNHDA, CDR2 SQIVND, per germline (reference sequence). V lost 6 bases and J lost 1, with 15 bases in between.

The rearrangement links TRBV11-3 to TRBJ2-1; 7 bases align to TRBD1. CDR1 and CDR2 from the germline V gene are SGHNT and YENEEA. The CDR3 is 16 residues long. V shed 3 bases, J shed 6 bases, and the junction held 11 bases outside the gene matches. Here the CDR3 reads CASSFSNAGGINEQFF. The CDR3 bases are TGTGCCAGCAGCTTTAGTAACGCAGGGGGTATCAATGAGCAGTTCTTC. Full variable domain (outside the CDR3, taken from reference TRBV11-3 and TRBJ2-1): EAGVVQSPRYKIIEKKQPVAFWCNPISGHNTLYWYLQNLGQGPELLIRYENEEAVDDSQLPKDRFSAERLKGVDSTLKIQPAELGDSAVYLCASSFSNAGGINEQFFGPGTRLTVL.

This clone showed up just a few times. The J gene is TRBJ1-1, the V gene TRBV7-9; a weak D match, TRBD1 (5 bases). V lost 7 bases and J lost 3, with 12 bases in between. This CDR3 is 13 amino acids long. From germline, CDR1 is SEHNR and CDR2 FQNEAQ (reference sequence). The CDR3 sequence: CASMQGGDTEAFF. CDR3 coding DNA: TGTGCCAGCATGCAGGGAGGGGACACTGAAGCTTTCTTT.